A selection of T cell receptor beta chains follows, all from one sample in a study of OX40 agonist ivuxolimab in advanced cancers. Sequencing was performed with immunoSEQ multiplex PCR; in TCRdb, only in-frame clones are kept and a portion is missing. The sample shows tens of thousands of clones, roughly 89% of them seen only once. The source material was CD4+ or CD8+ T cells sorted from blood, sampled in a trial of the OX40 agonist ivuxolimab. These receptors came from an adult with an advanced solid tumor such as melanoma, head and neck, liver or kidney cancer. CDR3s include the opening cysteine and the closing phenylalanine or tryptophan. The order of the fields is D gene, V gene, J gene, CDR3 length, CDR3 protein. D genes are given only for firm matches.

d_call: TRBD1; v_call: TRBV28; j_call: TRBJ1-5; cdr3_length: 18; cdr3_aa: CASSLRGQGLYSNQPQHF
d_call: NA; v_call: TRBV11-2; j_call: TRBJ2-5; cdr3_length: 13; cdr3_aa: CASRTPSDQTQYF
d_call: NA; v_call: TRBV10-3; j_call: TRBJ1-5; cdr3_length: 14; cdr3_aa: CAISDTGTREPQHF
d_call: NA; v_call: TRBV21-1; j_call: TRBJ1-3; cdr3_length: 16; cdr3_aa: CASSNHPGQRGNTIYF
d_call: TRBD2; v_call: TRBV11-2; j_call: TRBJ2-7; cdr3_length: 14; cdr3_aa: CASSGLAASYEQYF
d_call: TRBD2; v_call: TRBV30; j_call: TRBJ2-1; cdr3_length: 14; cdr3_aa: CAWSASGTRNEQFF
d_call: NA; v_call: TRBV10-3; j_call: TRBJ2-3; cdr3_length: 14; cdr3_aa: CAISFSSGPDTQYF
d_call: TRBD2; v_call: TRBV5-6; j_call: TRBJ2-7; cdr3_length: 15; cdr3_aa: CASSSGLILPYEQYF
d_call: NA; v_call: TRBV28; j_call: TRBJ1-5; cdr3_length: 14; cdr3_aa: CASIPWRAGQPQHF
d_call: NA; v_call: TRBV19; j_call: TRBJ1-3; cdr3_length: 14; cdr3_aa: CASTPWSSGNTIYF
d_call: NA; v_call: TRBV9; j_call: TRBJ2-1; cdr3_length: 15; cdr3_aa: CASSVDAGSYNEQFF
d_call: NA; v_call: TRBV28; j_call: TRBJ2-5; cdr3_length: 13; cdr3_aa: CASSGPFGETQYF
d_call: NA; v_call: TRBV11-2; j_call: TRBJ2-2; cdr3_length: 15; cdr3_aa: CASSLVGGLGGELFF
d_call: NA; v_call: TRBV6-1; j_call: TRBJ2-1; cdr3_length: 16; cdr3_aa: CASSEVLGRGNNEQFF
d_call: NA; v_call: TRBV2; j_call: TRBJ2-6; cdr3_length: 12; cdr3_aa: CASIAGANVLTF
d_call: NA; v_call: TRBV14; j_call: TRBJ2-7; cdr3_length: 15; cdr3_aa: CASSQVGWRSYEQYF
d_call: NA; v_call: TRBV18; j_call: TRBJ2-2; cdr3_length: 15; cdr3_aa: CASSPLAVNTGELFF
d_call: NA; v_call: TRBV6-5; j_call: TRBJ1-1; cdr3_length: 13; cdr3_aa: CASRYTGAVRAFF
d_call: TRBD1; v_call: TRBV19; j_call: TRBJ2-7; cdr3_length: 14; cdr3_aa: CASRQGSLSYEQYF
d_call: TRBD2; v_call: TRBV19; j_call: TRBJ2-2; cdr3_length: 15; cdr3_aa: CASSIDSGIGGELFF
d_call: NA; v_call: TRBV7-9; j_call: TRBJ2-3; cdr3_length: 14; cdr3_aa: CASSLASNTDTQYF
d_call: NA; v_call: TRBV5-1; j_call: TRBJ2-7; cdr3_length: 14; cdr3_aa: CASSPNGVPYEQYF